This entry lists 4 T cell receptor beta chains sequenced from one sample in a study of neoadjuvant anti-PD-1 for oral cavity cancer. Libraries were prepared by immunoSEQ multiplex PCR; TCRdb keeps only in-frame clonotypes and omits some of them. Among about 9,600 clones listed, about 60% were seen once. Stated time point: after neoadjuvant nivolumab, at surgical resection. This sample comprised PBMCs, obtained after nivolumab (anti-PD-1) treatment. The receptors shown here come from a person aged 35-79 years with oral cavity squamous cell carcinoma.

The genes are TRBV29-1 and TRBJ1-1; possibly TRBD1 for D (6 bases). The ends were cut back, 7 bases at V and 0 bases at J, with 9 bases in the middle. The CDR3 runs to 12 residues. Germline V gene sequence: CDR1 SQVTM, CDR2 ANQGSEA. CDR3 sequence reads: CSAGTLNTEAFF. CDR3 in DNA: TGCAGCGCTGGGACATTGAACACTGAAGCTTTCTTT.

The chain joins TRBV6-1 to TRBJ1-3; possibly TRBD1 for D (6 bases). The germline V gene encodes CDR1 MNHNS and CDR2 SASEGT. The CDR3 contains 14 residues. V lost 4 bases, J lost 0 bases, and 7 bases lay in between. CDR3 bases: TGTGCCAGCAGTGTGGGGGCCTCTGGAAACACCATATATTTT. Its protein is CASSVGASGNTIYF.

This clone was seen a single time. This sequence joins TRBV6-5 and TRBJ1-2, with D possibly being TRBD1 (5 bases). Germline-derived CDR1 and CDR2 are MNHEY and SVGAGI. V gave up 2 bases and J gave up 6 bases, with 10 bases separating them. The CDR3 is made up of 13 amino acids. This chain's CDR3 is CASSYVAGNGYTF. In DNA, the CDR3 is TGTGCCAGCAGTTACGTGGCAGGGAATGGCTACACCTTC.

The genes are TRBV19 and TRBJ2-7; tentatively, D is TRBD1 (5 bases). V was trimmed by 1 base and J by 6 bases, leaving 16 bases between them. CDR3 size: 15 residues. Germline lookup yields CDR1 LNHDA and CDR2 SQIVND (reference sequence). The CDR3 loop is CASSIGGRVLREQYF. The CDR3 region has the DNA TGTGCCAGTAGTATAGGAGGCAGGGTGCTGCGCGAGCAGTACTTC.